Below, one T cell receptor beta chain is given with its context. This sample was taken from a study of blood T cell repertoires in COVID-19. Turning to the study itself: Nucleic acid was either cDNA or gDNA, and it came from T cells, B-cell-depleted T cells, or PBMCs.

As processed by the authors: Estimates of nucleated cell counts were drawn from the amplification of reference gene primers. Profiling relied on immunoSEQ multiplex PCR, and the TCRdb table lists in-frame clones only, not all of them. For V, J and clone size, that table is used; D and trimming come from the DNA. The repertoire includes over 110,000 clones, 80% to 90% of them detected once, and more than 8.5% sits in the top ten. The specimen was peripheral blood. This clonotype was sampled from a man in his 60s with active or convalescent COVID-19.

CDR3 amino acids: CASSQLQSSGANVLTF. The DNA for the CDR3 is TGCGCCAGCAGCCAACTACAGAGCTCTGGGGCCAACGTCCTGACTTTC. V gene TRBV4-3 combines with J gene TRBJ2-6, with no clear D. The CDR3 is 16 amino acids. Germline loops: CDR1 LGHNA, CDR2 YSLEER. Trimming left V 2 bases short and J 0 bases short, with 8 bases between.